This T cell receptor (beta chain) was retrieved from a study of T cells after yellow fever vaccination. Study at large: SMART-Seq v4 Ultra Low Input prepared libraries from low-cell fractions.

Study-wide findings and caveats: Just a small share of clonotypes turned up in the CD4 compartment as well as the CD8 compartment. Abundant clonotypes from the bulk population could contaminate FACS-sorted repertoires.

They built TCR cDNA with 5'RACE template switching, a step that put in a universal primer site and UMIs. MiXCR was run by TCRdb on the 5' RACE reads, yielding one entry per CDR3 protein. The sample has some 300,000 distinct CDR3 sequences, roughly 10% seen once. The CDR3 contains 14 residues. Trimming removed 6 bases from V and 4 bases from J; junction bases left unmatched: 7. Germline CDR1 and CDR2: MDHEN and SYDVKM. This clonotype was seen only a few times. Its specificity is unknown. The starting material was CD4+ T cells sorted from PBMCs, obtained 45 days after the yellow fever booster vaccination. This clonotype originated in a man in his late teens or twenties who received the YFV17D yellow fever vaccine. The J gene is TRBJ1-2, the V gene TRBV28, with 8 bases identical to TRBD1. CDR3 residues: CASSLRTGIYGYTF. CDR3 coding DNA: TGTGCCAGCAGCCTCAGGACAGGGATCTATGGCTACACCTTC.